Listed below are T cell receptor beta chains from one sample, sequenced in a study of cytotoxic CD8 clonotypes in ibrutinib-treated CLL. TCRdb's copy holds only in-frame clones and misses some; the assay was immunoSEQ multiplex PCR. The table includes some 200,000 clones, more than 70% detected once. Specimen: PBMCs, collected after 12 months of ibrutinib treatment. The source of these receptors is a human donor with chronic lymphocytic leukemia. Both conserved end residues are part of each CDR3. The D gene is left open where the match is weak.

CDR3aa,d_gene,j_gene,v_gene
CASSLGGLYNEQFF,-,TRBJ2-1,TRBV7-8
CASSLVGRSSDGYTF,-,TRBJ1-2,TRBV5-4
CASSPVRRDRTYEQYF,-,TRBJ2-7,TRBV11-2
CASSPVGGGGNEQFF,-,TRBJ2-1,TRBV18
CASSFYEAFF,-,TRBJ1-1,TRBV7-9
CASSPGAGGSYNEQFF,TRBD1,TRBJ2-1,TRBV28
CASSLGHWGDQETQYF,-,TRBJ2-5,TRBV11-2
CASSARPGGVGTEAFF,-,TRBJ1-1,TRBV9
CASSGGQGNTDTQYF,TRBD1,TRBJ2-3,TRBV5-1
CASSSPTSGSGYNEQFF,TRBD2,TRBJ2-1,TRBV7-9
CASSGQGDYNEQFF,-,TRBJ2-1,TRBV5-1
CATTSAEGAGILGTQYF,-,TRBJ2-3,TRBV30
CASSLQLTGNEQFF,-,TRBJ2-1,TRBV13
CATSRQGTNEKLFF,-,TRBJ1-4,TRBV15
CASSLTEPYEQYF,-,TRBJ2-7,TRBV4-1
CASSSSGGFLNYGYTF,-,TRBJ1-2,TRBV7-9
CASSYSWGANSYEQYF,-,TRBJ2-7,TRBV6-5
CASSPGGGTYEQYF,-,TRBJ2-7,TRBV18
CASSEWGTGGEQYF,TRBD1,TRBJ2-7,TRBV10-2
CASSPDTQSSYNSPLHF,-,TRBJ1-6,TRBV18
CASSSGPGTGELFF,-,TRBJ2-2,TRBV5-1
CASRGSGGPNEKLFF,TRBD1,TRBJ1-4,TRBV6-5
CASSSLTDTQYF,-,TRBJ2-3,TRBV7-9
CAIRRTEANTGELFF,-,TRBJ2-2,TRBV10-3
CASSSALAGGYEQYF,TRBD2,TRBJ2-7,TRBV28
CASSISGTRADYEQYF,-,TRBJ2-7,TRBV19
CASSVTGTSSYEQYF,-,TRBJ2-7,TRBV9
CASGLDGSFYGYTF,-,TRBJ1-2,TRBV12-5
CSASPGETQYF,-,TRBJ2-5,TRBV20-1
CASSPERDFRTTNEKLFF,-,TRBJ1-4,TRBV21-1
CASSPPSQPRTDTQYF,-,TRBJ2-3,TRBV18
CAHHPTGAYGYTF,TRBD1,TRBJ1-2,TRBV2
CASSLIPGQGNGYTF,TRBD1,TRBJ1-2,TRBV28
CASSLGQPGEQYF,-,TRBJ2-7,TRBV5-6
CANDNEQFF,-,TRBJ2-1,TRBV19
CASSQGQSGEKLFF,TRBD1,TRBJ1-4,TRBV5-1
CASRVDTGELFF,-,TRBJ2-2,TRBV7-3
CASSEFQGLAGGTDTQYF,TRBD2,TRBJ2-3,TRBV10-1
CASSAGTGEYQPQHF,TRBD1,TRBJ1-5,TRBV2
CASSQDLGSGSPDTQYF,TRBD2,TRBJ2-3,TRBV4-2
CASSPWLVGEVGELFF,-,TRBJ2-2,TRBV4-1
CASRPYVTQTYEQYF,-,TRBJ2-7,TRBV28
CASRRVAGGRGEQFF,TRBD2,TRBJ2-1,TRBV27
CASSSAGSNTGELFF,TRBD2,TRBJ2-2,TRBV6-6
CASSRSGPSYEQYF,-,TRBJ2-7,TRBV6-1
CASSGLRRNTEAFF,-,TRBJ1-1,TRBV9
CASSINQEASGGYTF,-,TRBJ1-2,TRBV19
CASNSITGGSYEQYF,-,TRBJ2-7,TRBV27
CASRDNSYEQYF,-,TRBJ2-7,TRBV10-2
CAWSPQNTEAFF,-,TRBJ1-1,TRBV30
CASSRDRGMNTEAFF,TRBD1,TRBJ1-1,TRBV7-9